This TCR beta chain was identified in a study of blood T cell repertoires in COVID-19. Only in-frame clones appear in the TCRdb table, and some are missing; sequencing was by immunoSEQ multiplex PCR. The sample contains about 280,000 clones, roughly 85% of which appear only once. The CDR3 spans 14 residues. Per the germline V gene, CDR1 is MNHNY and CDR2 is SVGAGI (reference sequence). Trimming removed 0 bases from V and 10 bases from J, with 15 bases in between. This sequence was found in a woman aged 45-59 years who had recovered from COVID-19. This chain connects TRBV6-6 to TRBJ1-1, with D perhaps matching TRBD1 (5 bases). Sequenced input: PBMCs or T cells enriched from blood (not recorded which). The CDR3 loop is CASSYSREGSGAFF. Here the CDR3 DNA reads TGTGCCAGCAGTTACTCAAGGGAGGGGTCGGGAGCTTTCTTT.